Listed below are T cell receptor beta chains from one sample, sequenced in a study of T cell responses to AZD1222 COVID-19 vaccine. Clones were read by immunoSEQ multiplex PCR, and TCRdb kept only the in-frame ones, dropping some. Found here are 110,000 to 150,000 clones, more than 80% of them singletons; the top ten hold over 0.9%. The sequenced sample was peripheral blood, obtained on day 0 of MenACWY control vaccination. These receptors all come from an adult in good health. The CDR3 runs from the conserved cysteine through the conserved F or W. D genes are given only for firm matches. Not all rows give a size; the values are once, few, many and, for expanded clones, a class.

>TRBD2|TRBJ2-1|-|TRBV7-3
CASSPGTSGDNEQFF
TGTGCCAGCAGCCCAGGGACTAGCGGGGACAATGAGCAGTTCTTC
>-|TRBJ1-1|-|TRBV7-2
CASSFGGNTEAFF
TGTGCCAGCAGCTTTGGGGGAAACACTGAAGCTTTCTTT
>-|TRBJ1-2|-|TRBV19
CASSQGINYGYTF
TGTGCCAGTAGTCAGGGGATCAACTATGGCTACACCTTC
>TRBD1|TRBJ2-1|-|TRBV5-1
CASSLEGAVNSYNEQFF
TGCGCCAGCAGCTTGGAGGGGGCGGTAAACTCCTACAATGAGCAGTTCTTC
>TRBD1|TRBJ1-4|-|TRBV6-1
CASSDAGTGYTTNEKLFF
TGTGCCAGCAGTGACGCCGGGACAGGGTATACAACTAATGAAAAACTGTTTTTT
>-|TRBJ2-7|-|TRBV11-2
CASTPSAGEQYF
TGTGCCAGCACTCCTAGCGCGGGGGAGCAGTACTTC
>-|TRBJ1-5|-|TRBV6-5
CASGLSHSNQPQHF
TGTGCCAGCGGGTTGAGCCATAGCAATCAGCCCCAGCATTTT
>-|TRBJ1-5|-|TRBV7-2
CASSLVRLGDRYSNQPQHF
TGTGCCAGCAGCTTAGTCCGTTTAGGGGACCGTTATAGCAATCAGCCCCAGCATTTT
>TRBD1|TRBJ1-2|-|TRBV28
CASKSKQGADYGYTF
TGTGCCAGCAAGAGCAAACAGGGGGCGGACTATGGCTACACCTTC
>TRBD1|TRBJ2-5|-|TRBV15
CATSRPGQGAPETQYF
TGTGCCACCAGCAGACCTGGACAGGGGGCGCCTGAGACCCAGTACTTC
>-|TRBJ2-6|-|TRBV5-6
CASSLRGRILSGANVLTF
TGTGCCAGCAGCTTGCGGGGACGGATCCTCTCTGGGGCCAACGTCCTGACTTTC
>-|TRBJ1-2|-|TRBV5-4
CASSRGESYGYTF
TGTGCCAGCAGCCGGGGGGAAAGCTATGGCTACACCTTC
>-|TRBJ1-4|-|TRBV4-1
CASSQGGGAGEKLFF
TGCGCCAGCAGCCAAGGCGGTGGGGCCGGTGAAAAACTGTTTTTT
>-|TRBJ1-1|-|TRBV7-8
CASSLVGENTEAFF
TGTGCCAGCAGCTTAGTGGGGGAGAACACTGAAGCTTTCTTT
>TRBD2|TRBJ2-7|many|TRBV27
CASSRTSGAYEQYF
TGTGCCAGCAGCCGGACTAGCGGGGCCTACGAGCAGTACTTC
>-|TRBJ1-6|-|TRBV6-5
CASSNKNTDYSPLHF
TGTGCCAGCAGTAACAAAAATACTGACTATTCACCCCTCCACTTT
>TRBD1|TRBJ1-3|-|TRBV7-9
CASSSGQVIRNTIYF
TGTGCCAGCAGCTCGGGACAGGTCATTAGGAACACCATATATTTT
>TRBD2|TRBJ2-2|-|TRBV5-1
CASSLVAGGPGELFF
TGCGCCAGCAGCTTGGTAGCGGGAGGGCCCGGGGAGCTGTTTTTT
>-|TRBJ1-6|-|TRBV28
CASRFLSYNSPLHF
TGTGCCAGCAGATTCCTCTCCTATAATTCACCCCTCCACTTT
>TRBD1|TRBJ1-1|-|TRBV29-1
CSGEQGASTEAFF
TGCAGCGGCGAACAGGGGGCGAGCACTGAAGCTTTCTTT
>-|TRBJ2-3|-|TRBV6-5
CASSYRLAPSTDTQYF
TGTGCCAGCAGTTACCGCCTAGCCCCTAGCACAGATACGCAGTATTTT
>-|TRBJ2-1|-|TRBV7-2
CASSLEGLVRQFF
TGTGCCAGCAGCTTAGAGGGATTAGTAAGGCAGTTCTTC
>-|TRBJ2-1|-|TRBV5-4
CASSLDYDNEQFF
TGTGCCAGCAGCCTCGACTATGACAATGAGCAGTTCTTC
>TRBD1|TRBJ1-3|-|TRBV19
CATRDRGGGNTIYF
TGTGCCACAAGAGACAGGGGAGGTGGAAACACCATATATTTT
>-|TRBJ1-1|-|TRBV7-9
CASSPLGAGVNTEAFF
TGTGCCAGCAGCCCCCTAGGGGCGGGAGTGAACACTGAAGCTTTCTTT
>-|TRBJ2-1|once|TRBV9
CASSVRNRGNEQFF
TGTGCCAGCAGCGTACGCAACAGAGGTAATGAGCAGTTCTTC
>-|TRBJ1-3|once|TRBV6-5
CASSYGSGNTIYF
TGTGCCAGCAGTTACGGATCTGGAAACACCATATATTTT
>-|TRBJ1-5|-|TRBV5-1
CASSHGPNQPQHF
TGCGCCAGCAGTCACGGACCCAATCAGCCCCAGCATTTT
>-|TRBJ1-1|once|TRBV4-1
CASRTGTLNTEAFF
TGCGCCAGCAGAACCGGGACATTGAACACTGAAGCTTTCTTT
>TRBD2|TRBJ2-2|-|TRBV3-1/TRBV3-2
CASSSWWGQRENTGELFF
TGTGCCAGCAGCTCTTGGTGGGGCCAGCGGGAGAACACCGGGGAGCTGTTTTTT
>-|TRBJ1-2|few|TRBV7-8
CASSLARNGRRNYGYTF
TGTGCCAGCAGCTTAGCGCGTAATGGACGGAGGAACTATGGCTACACCTTC
>TRBD2|TRBJ2-7|-|TRBV7-9
CASSFDGGLREQYF
TGTGCCAGCAGCTTCGACGGGGGGTTGAGGGAGCAGTACTTC
>TRBD1|TRBJ2-7|-|TRBV9
CASSVDPGQGGEQYF
TGTGCCAGCAGCGTAGACCCGGGACAGGGCGGGGAGCAGTACTTC
>-|TRBJ2-3|once|TRBV18
CASSPTGEDTQYF
TGTGCCAGCTCACCGACTGGGGAAGATACGCAGTATTTT
>TRBD1|TRBJ1-6|once|TRBV12-3/TRBV12-4
CASSLRTGPLHF
TGTGCCAGCAGTTTACGGACAGGGCCCCTCCACTTT
>-|TRBJ1-3|-|TRBV28
CASRSSGGNTIYF
TGTGCCAGCCGATCCTCTGGCGGAAACACCATATATTTT
>-|TRBJ1-2|-|TRBV10-3
CAISGTDYGYTF
TGTGCCATCAGTGGGACAGACTATGGCTACACCTTC
>-|TRBJ2-2|few|TRBV2
CASSEGLGGTGELFF
TGTGCCAGCAGTGAAGGCCTTGGTGGCACCGGGGAGCTGTTTTTT
>-|TRBJ2-1|-|TRBV4-3
CASSPAGLPYNEQFF
TGCGCCAGCAGCCCGGCCGGGCTTCCCTACAATGAGCAGTTCTTC
>-|TRBJ1-6|-|TRBV9
CASSVDPGVHSPLHF
TGTGCCAGCAGCGTGGATCCTGGGGTGCACTCACCCCTCCACTTT
>-|TRBJ1-1|-|TRBV27
CASSLRANTEAFF
TGTGCCAGCAGTTTGAGGGCGAACACTGAAGCTTTCTTT
>-|TRBJ1-6|-|TRBV7-2
CASSRRNSPLHF
TGTGCCAGCAGCCGAAGGAATTCACCCCTCCACTTT
>-|TRBJ1-6|-|TRBV5-5
CASSLWGNKGNSPLHF
TGTGCCAGCAGCTTGTGGGGAAACAAGGGGAATTCACCCCTCCACTTT
>-|TRBJ1-5|-|TRBV6-1
CASSPSPGSNQPQHF
TGTGCCAGCAGTCCTAGTCCGGGCAGCAATCAGCCCCAGCATTTT